Sequencing of this T cell receptor (beta chain) was carried out in a study of cytomegalovirus exposure and HLA in healthy donors. Study results and limitations: CMV serostatus alone was available as immune exposure information.

Amplification used 60 Vbeta primers and 13 Jbeta primers. Assay: immunoSEQ multiplex PCR; the TCRdb copy retains only in-frame clones and omits some. This table holds approximately 140,000 clones, roughly 73% found once. The CDR3 loop spans 15 amino acids. Between the trimmed V and J ends, which lost 0 bases and 1 base, there was a span of 8 bases. Germline lookup yields CDR1 SGHRS and CDR2 YFSETQ. This clone was picked up one time. Its antigen is not known. Sequencing was done on a sample of PBMCs. The source is a human donor in good health. V gene TRBV5-1 combines with J gene TRBJ1-5, with D maybe TRBD1 (5 bases). DNA for the CDR3: TGCGCCAGCAGCTTGGTGTCAGGGAGCAATCAGCCCCAGCATTTT. Amino acid sequence: CASSLVSGSNQPQHF.